This TCR beta chain was profiled in a study of OX40 agonist ivuxolimab in advanced cancers. Study as a whole: Patients were infused with ivuxolimab every 2 weeks at 0.01 to 10 mg/kg. Approximately 40% of patients had received prior checkpoint inhibitor therapy. Notes on the study in general: Among the least clonally expanded were partial responders at 0.1-3.0 mg/kg.

A note on this clone: What it binds is not known.

Profiling relied on immunoSEQ multiplex PCR, and the TCRdb table lists in-frame clones only, not all of them. The repertoire holds about 35,000 clones, with more than 60% as singletons. Drawing of blood for sampling happened at baseline, at cycle 4 day 1, and at cycle 7 day 1. This clonotype was obtained from an adult with an advanced solid tumor such as melanoma, head and neck, liver or kidney cancer. The starting material was CD4+ or CD8+ T cells sorted from blood, obtained in a trial of the OX40 agonist ivuxolimab.

This CDR3 is CASSVSGTSGTGELFF. CDR3 sequence (DNA): TGTGCCAGCAGCGTATCCGGGACTAGCGGCACCGGGGAGCTGTTTTTT. The genes are TRBV9 and TRBJ2-2; 11 bases fit TRBD2. Germline-derived CDR1 and CDR2 are SGDLS and YYNGEE. Losses at the gene ends were 1 base for V and 4 bases for J; bases not matched to a gene: 3. The CDR3 consists of 16 residues.